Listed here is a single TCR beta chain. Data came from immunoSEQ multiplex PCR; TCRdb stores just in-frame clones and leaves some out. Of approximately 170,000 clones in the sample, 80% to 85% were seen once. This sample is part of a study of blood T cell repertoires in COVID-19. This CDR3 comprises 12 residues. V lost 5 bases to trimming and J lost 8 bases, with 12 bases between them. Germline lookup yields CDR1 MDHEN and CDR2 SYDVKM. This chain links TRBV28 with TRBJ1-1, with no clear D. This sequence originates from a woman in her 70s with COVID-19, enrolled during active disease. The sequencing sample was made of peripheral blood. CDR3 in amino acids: CASSHNQVEAFF. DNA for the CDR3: TGTGCCAGCAGTCATAATCAGGTAGAAGCTTTCTTT.